Below are 5 T cell receptor beta chains sequenced from a single sample in a study of neurological immune-mediated disorders (dated by TCRdb to the late 2010s). The time point label, read with the paper, signifies: technical triplicate 2. The library was produced with 5' RACE. These reads were obtained on an Illumina HiSeq 2500. TCRdb itself trimmed the public reads at Q25 with fastp, ran MiXCR and retained productive beta chains. Under each unique CDR3 protein, matching rows form one entry showing the most common genes and DNA. The sample has about 59,000 distinct CDR3 sequences on record, around 24% of them singletons. Together, the top ten hold about 4.5% of the sample. The sequenced sample was PBMCs. These receptor sequences come from a man aged 60-69 years with HTLV-1-associated myelopathy (HAM/TSP).

For this clonotype: The junction and the germline gene differ at one end; a read error may be behind it. J is TRBJ2-7 and V is TRBV10-3; D might be TRBD1 or TRBD2, each matching 5 bases. CDR3 length: 15 amino acids. The germline gives CDR1 ENHRY, CDR2 SYGVKD. The CDR3 DNA sequence: TGTGCCATCGGTGAGTCGGGGACCCATCCCTACGAGCAGTACTTC. This translates into CAIGESGTHPYEQYF.

This clonotype was recorded at least ten times. The V and J genes are TRBV10-3 and TRBJ1-5; no clear D gene. The CDR3 runs 12 residues. CDR1 is ENHRY and CDR2 is SYGVKD in the germline V gene. V lost 8 bases, J lost 3 bases, and 8 bases lay in between. CDR3 amino acids: CAIGQLNQPQHF. The DNA for the CDR3 is TGTGCCATCGGGCAGCTCAATCAGCCCCAGCATTTT.

This clonotype has ten or more counts. V is TRBV7-2 and J is TRBJ2-5; D not certain. Trimming stripped 5 bases from V and 3 bases from J, with 10 bases between. CDR1 SGHTA and CDR2 FQGNSA come from the germline V gene. The CDR3 consists of 13 residues. CDR3 sequence reads: CASSPSWEETQYF. Written as DNA, the CDR3 is TGTGCCAGCAGCCCGTCTTGGGAAGAGACCCAGTACTTC.

This clonotype was picked up many times. The chain joins TRBV5-6 to TRBJ2-7; D possibly matches TRBD1 or TRBD2 (5 bases each). V lost 2 bases, J lost 5 bases, and 17 bases lay in between. The CDR3 is 15 residues long. Germline V gene sequence: CDR1 SGHDT, CDR2 YYEEEE. CDR3 sequence: CASSFLRVEGHEQYF. The DNA for the CDR3 is TGTGCCAGCAGCTTCCTAAGGGTAGAGGGGCACGAGCAGTACTTC.

V is TRBV7-2 and J is TRBJ2-1; 13 nucleotides align to TRBD2. The assigned J gene may be wrong: the sequence end matches TRBJ2-7 better. CDR1 and CDR2 from the germline V gene are SGHTA and FQGNSA. The CDR3 runs 15 residues. The CDR3 sequence is CASSLGLAGGGEQYF. CDR3 bases: TGTGCCAGCAGCTTAGGACTAGCGGGAGGAGGAGAGCAGTACTTC.